A selection of T cell receptor beta chains follows, all from one sample in a study of T cell responses to AZD1222 COVID-19 vaccine. Profiling relied on immunoSEQ multiplex PCR, and the TCRdb table lists in-frame clones only, not all of them. This sample carries 75,000 to 90,000 clones, around nine tenths of them seen once, and the ten largest clones take around 5.3%. The source material was peripheral blood, sampled on day 0 of AZD1222 vaccination. The receptors derive from an adult in good health. Each CDR3 is given with its conserved first and last residue. A D gene is named only where the DNA matches it firmly. Size is stated for part of the rows, as once, few or many counts, or as a class when the clone is expanded.

TGTGCCAGCAGCGTACGGACAACTAATGAAAAACTGTTTTTT CASSVRTTNEKLFF - - TRBJ1-4 TRBV3-1/TRBV3-2
TGTGCCAGCAGTTATCAAGGGGGCCAGCCCCAGCATTTT CASSYQGGQPQHF - TRBD1 TRBJ1-5 TRBV2
TGTGCCAGCAGTTATCGGGCGGGGTACCCCTACGAGCAGTACTTC CASSYRAGYPYEQYF once - TRBJ2-7 TRBV27
TGTGCCAGCAGTGCTGACCGGGACAGGGACACTGAAGCTTTCTTT CASSADRDRDTEAFF - TRBD1 TRBJ1-1 TRBV6-2/TRBV6-3
TGTGCCAGCAGTCCCGGGTCTCGAGCAGATACGCAGTATTTT CASSPGSRADTQYF - - TRBJ2-3 TRBV28
TGTGCCAGCAGTCCCAAGTCCTGGTATCAAGAGACCCAGTACTTC CASSPKSWYQETQYF - - TRBJ2-5 TRBV11-2
TGTGCCAGCAGTGAAGGCGGGGGCCGGAACACCGGGGAGCTGTTTTTT CASSEGGGRNTGELFF - - TRBJ2-2 TRBV6-1
TGTGCCATCAGTGAACCGTCTAGCGGGGTCTTCCAAGAGACCCAGTACTTC CAISEPSSGVFQETQYF - TRBD2 TRBJ2-5 TRBV10-3
TGTGCCAGCAGTCCAGGGACAGGGGGCGGCGCAGATACGCAGTATTTT CASSPGTGGGADTQYF once TRBD1 TRBJ2-3 TRBV11-3
TGTGCCAGCGGGACCAGGGAGTTACACTTC CASGTRELHF - - TRBJ2-7 TRBV14
TGTGCCATCAGTGAGTCGACTCGCGAGCAGTACTTC CAISESTREQYF - - TRBJ2-7 TRBV10-3
TGCGCCAGCAGCCAAGATTGGACTGCTATCTACGAGCAGTACTTC CASSQDWTAIYEQYF - - TRBJ2-7 TRBV4-3
TGTGCCAGCAGCGTAGACCCTGGGACAGGGAATGAGCAGTTCTTC CASSVDPGTGNEQFF - TRBD1 TRBJ2-1 TRBV9
TGTGCCAGCAGTTTTGGAGAGACCCAGTACTTC CASSFGETQYF - - TRBJ2-5 TRBV12-3/TRBV12-4
TGTGCCAGCAGTGAACTCCAAGGGCAAGAGACCCAGTACTTC CASSELQGQETQYF - - TRBJ2-5 TRBV25-1
TGTGCCAGCAGCTTAGCCGGGGGGCGCGCCGGGGAGCTGTTTTTT CASSLAGGRAGELFF few - TRBJ2-2 TRBV7-9
TGTGCCAGCAGTTTCGGGACAGGGGAATTCTATGGCTACACCTTC CASSFGTGEFYGYTF - TRBD1 TRBJ1-2 TRBV28
TGCGCCAGCAGCCAAGATATGGAGAGCGGGGGGTCGCAGACAGATACGCAGTATTTT CASSQDMESGGSQTDTQYF - TRBD2 TRBJ2-3 TRBV4-1
TGTGCCAGTACCCTGGACAGCGCCACTAACTATGGCTACACCTTC CASTLDSATNYGYTF - - TRBJ1-2 TRBV19
TGTGCCAGCAGCTTAGGGCAGAATAATTCACCCCTCCACTTT CASSLGQNNSPLHF once - TRBJ1-6 TRBV11-2
TGTGCCAGCAGCGCCCAGGGCATCCCTGGAAACACCATATATTTT CASSAQGIPGNTIYF - - TRBJ1-3 TRBV9
TGTGCCAGCAGTCGGACAGGTGGGACTGATACGCAGTATTTT CASSRTGGTDTQYF - - TRBJ2-3 TRBV7-2
TGTGCCAGCAGCCTAGGTGGCGTAAACACCGGGGAGCTGTTTTTT CASSLGGVNTGELFF - - TRBJ2-2 TRBV9
TGTGCCAGCACCACGGGGGGAAACACCATATATTTT CASTTGGNTIYF - - TRBJ1-3 TRBV11-2
TGTGCCAGCAGCCAAAGCGGGACAGGGCGATCCTACGAGCAGTACTTC CASSQSGTGRSYEQYF - TRBD1 TRBJ2-7 TRBV7-2
TGTGCCAGCAGTTACTCTCTCACCGGGGAGCTGTTTTTT CASSYSLTGELFF - - TRBJ2-2 TRBV6-5
TGTGCCAGCAGCTTGGATCGCAGGGGCGAGCAGTACTTC CASSLDRRGEQYF - - TRBJ2-7 TRBV5-8
TGTGCCACCAGTGAACGGGGGGGCTCCTACAATGAGCAGTTCTTC CATSERGGSYNEQFF once TRBD2 TRBJ2-1 TRBV24-1
TGTGCCAGCAGCTTAGTGGCAAGCATGAACACTGAAGCTTTCTTT CASSLVASMNTEAFF - - TRBJ1-1 TRBV7-9
TGTGCCAGCAGTATCCCCAGGGGCCCAGAGACCCAGTACTTC CASSIPRGPETQYF - - TRBJ2-5 TRBV28
TGTGCCAGCAGGGGGGCTAGCCTTGAGACCCAGTACTTC CASRGASLETQYF - - TRBJ2-5 TRBV28
TGTGCCAGCAGTTTCGGGGGTTTGGCGGCCGGAAGCAATCAGCCCCAGCATTTT CASSFGGLAAGSNQPQHF - - TRBJ1-5 TRBV28
TGCAGTGCTAGTTCGGGCTCCAACAATGAGCAGTTCTTC CSASSGSNNEQFF - - TRBJ2-1 TRBV20-1
TGTGCCAGCTCAGCCGACAGGGGGCACACCGGGGAGCTGTTTTTT CASSADRGHTGELFF - TRBD1 TRBJ2-2 TRBV18
TGCAGCACGTCGGACAGGGGGATTAGCACAGATACGCAGTATTTT CSTSDRGISTDTQYF - TRBD1 TRBJ2-3 TRBV29-1
TGCAGCGTTGAAAAAGGAAGCAACTATGGCTACACCTTC CSVEKGSNYGYTF - - TRBJ1-2 TRBV29-1
TGTGCCAGCAGCATAGGGACGTTGAACACTGAAGCTTTCTTT CASSIGTLNTEAFF - - TRBJ1-1 TRBV5-5
TGTGCCAGCAGTGCGACACCGAATACGCAGTATTTT CASSATPNTQYF - - TRBJ2-3 TRBV6-2/TRBV6-3
TGTGCCAGCAGCTTATTCGCGCAGGGAAACACCATATATTTT CASSLFAQGNTIYF - - TRBJ1-3 TRBV7-9
TGTGCCAGCAGCCAAGGAGCGGCCGGGGGGGCTAGCAATGAGCAGTTCTTC CASSQGAAGGASNEQFF - TRBD2 TRBJ2-1 TRBV3-1/TRBV3-2
TGTGCCAGCTCACCTCGGGGACAGGGAGCTCCTCCAGATACGCAGTATTTT CASSPRGQGAPPDTQYF - TRBD1 TRBJ2-3 TRBV18
TGCGCCAGCAGTGAGAGGACAGTAAATAGCAATCAGCCCCAGCATTTT CASSERTVNSNQPQHF once - TRBJ1-5 TRBV10-1
TGTGCTAGCAGCCTAGACGGCTACCAAGAGACCCAGTACTTC CASSLDGYQETQYF - - TRBJ2-5 TRBV7-7
TGTGCCAGTGGGGACAGGGACAATTCACCCCTCCACTTT CASGDRDNSPLHF - TRBD1 TRBJ1-6 TRBV6-5
TGTGCCAGCAGCCAAGGAAGAGGGGAGCAGTACTTC CASSQGRGEQYF - - TRBJ2-7 TRBV4-2
TGTGCCAGCTCACCCACCGGACAGGGTAACTATGGCTACACCTTC CASSPTGQGNYGYTF once TRBD1 TRBJ1-2 TRBV18
TGCGCCAGCAGCCAAGACGGCGGGGGCTACAATGAGCAGTTCTTC CASSQDGGGYNEQFF - TRBD2 TRBJ2-1 TRBV4-3
TGTGCCAGCAACCTAGGGGGGGTTATCTCCTACGAGCAGTACTTC CASNLGGVISYEQYF - - TRBJ2-7 TRBV6-5
TGTGCCAGCAGACCGACTGGTTACGAGCAGTACTTC CASRPTGYEQYF - - TRBJ2-7 TRBV6-6
TGCGCCAGCAGCCCGGACAGGTCGGACTATGGCTACACCTTC CASSPDRSDYGYTF - TRBD1 TRBJ1-2 TRBV5-1
TGTGCCAGCAGTTTGGGGAATCAGCCCCAGCATTTT CASSLGNQPQHF - - TRBJ1-5 TRBV28
TGTGCCAGCAGTGAACACGGCGGTATCGGGGAGCTGTTTTTT CASSEHGGIGELFF - - TRBJ2-2 TRBV2
TGTGCCAGCAGCCCCCGACTGGGGCCGATGGGCTACACCTTC CASSPRLGPMGYTF - - TRBJ1-2 TRBV7-2
TGCGCCAGCAGCCCGGGGGCGCCTACTGAAGCTTTCTTT CASSPGAPTEAFF - - TRBJ1-1 TRBV5-1
TGTGCCAGCGGAAACCGACAGGGTCCAAACACCATATATTTT CASGNRQGPNTIYF - TRBD1 TRBJ1-3 TRBV3-1/TRBV3-2
TGTGCCAGCAGCCCGTACGGGACAGGGCTTAGCACAGATACGCAGTATTTT CASSPYGTGLSTDTQYF - TRBD1 TRBJ2-3 TRBV3-1/TRBV3-2